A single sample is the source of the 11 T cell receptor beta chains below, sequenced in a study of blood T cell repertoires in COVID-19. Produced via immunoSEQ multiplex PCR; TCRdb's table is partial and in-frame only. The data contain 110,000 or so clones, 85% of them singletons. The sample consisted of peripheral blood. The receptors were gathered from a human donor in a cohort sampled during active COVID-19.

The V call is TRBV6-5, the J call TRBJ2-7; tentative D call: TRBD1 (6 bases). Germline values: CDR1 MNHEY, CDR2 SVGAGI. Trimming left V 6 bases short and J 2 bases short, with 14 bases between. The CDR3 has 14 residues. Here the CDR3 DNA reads TGTGCCAGCAGCCTTGAACAGGGTCCCTACGAGCAGTACTTC. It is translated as CASSLEQGPYEQYF.

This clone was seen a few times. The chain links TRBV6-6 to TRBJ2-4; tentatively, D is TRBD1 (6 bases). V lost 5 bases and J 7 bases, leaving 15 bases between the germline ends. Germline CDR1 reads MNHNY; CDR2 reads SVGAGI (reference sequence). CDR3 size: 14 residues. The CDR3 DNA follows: TGTGCCAGCAGTCCTACCGGGACATTCAACATTCAGTACTTC. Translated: CASSPTGTFNIQYF.

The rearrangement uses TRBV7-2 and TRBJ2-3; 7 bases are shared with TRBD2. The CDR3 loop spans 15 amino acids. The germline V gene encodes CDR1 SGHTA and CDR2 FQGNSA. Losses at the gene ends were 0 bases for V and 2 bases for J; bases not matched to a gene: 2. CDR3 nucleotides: TGTGCCAGCAGCTTAGCTAGCGGGTACACAGATACGCAGTATTTT. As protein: CASSLASGYTDTQYF.

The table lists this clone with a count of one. CDR3 protein: CASSSVEETQYF. The CDR3 nucleotides read TGTGCCAGCAGCAGCGTTGAAGAGACCCAGTACTTC. This chain uses TRBV6-2 or TRBV6-3 with TRBJ2-5; D unclear. Germline values: CDR1 MNHEY, CDR2 SVGEGT. Deletions cut 6 bases from V and 3 bases from J, with 8 bases between. This CDR3 is built from 12 residues.

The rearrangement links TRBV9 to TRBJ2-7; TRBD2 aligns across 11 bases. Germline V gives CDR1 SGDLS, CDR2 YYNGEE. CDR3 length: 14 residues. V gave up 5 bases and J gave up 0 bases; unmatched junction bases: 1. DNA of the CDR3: TGTGCCAGCAGTAGCGGGGGGGTCTCCTACGAGCAGTACTTC. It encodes CASSSGGVSYEQYF.

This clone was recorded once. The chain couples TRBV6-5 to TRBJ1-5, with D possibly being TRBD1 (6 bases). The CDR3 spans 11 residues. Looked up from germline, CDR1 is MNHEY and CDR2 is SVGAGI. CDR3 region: CGGGRNQPQHF. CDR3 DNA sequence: TGTGGGGGGGGCCGTAATCAGCCCCAGCATTTT.

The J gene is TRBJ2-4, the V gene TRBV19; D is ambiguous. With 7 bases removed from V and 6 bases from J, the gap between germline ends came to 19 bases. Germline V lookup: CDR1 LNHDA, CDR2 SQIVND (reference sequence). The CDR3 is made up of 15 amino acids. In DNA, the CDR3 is TGTGCCAGTACTACCACCCCAGGCCCCTTAAACATTCAGTACTTC. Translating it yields CASTTTPGPLNIQYF.

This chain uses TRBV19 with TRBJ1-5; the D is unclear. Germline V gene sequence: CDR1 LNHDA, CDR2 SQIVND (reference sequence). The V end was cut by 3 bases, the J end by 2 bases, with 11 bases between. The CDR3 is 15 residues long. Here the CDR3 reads CASSIASNGNQPQHF. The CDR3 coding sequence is TGTGCCAGTAGTATCGCCAGTAACGGCAATCAGCCCCAGCATTTT.

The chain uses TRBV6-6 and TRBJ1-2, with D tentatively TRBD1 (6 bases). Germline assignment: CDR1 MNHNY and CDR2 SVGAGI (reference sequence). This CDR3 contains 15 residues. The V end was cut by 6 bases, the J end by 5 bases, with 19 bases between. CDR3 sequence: CASSPGTPWGYGYTF. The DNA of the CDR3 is TGTGCCAGCAGCCCAGGGACACCCTGGGGGTATGGCTACACCTTC.

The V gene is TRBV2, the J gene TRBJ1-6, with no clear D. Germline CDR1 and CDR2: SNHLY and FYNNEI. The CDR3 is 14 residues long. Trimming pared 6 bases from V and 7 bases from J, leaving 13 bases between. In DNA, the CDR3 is TGTGCCAGCAGCCTGGATGGAGGGAATTCACCCCTCCACTTT. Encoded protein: CASSLDGGNSPLHF.

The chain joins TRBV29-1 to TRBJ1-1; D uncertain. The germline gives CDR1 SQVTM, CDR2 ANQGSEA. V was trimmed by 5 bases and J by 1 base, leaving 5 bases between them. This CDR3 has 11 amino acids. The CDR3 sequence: CSVSGNTEAFF. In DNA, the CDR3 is TGCAGCGTTTCCGGGAACACTGAAGCTTTCTTT.